The clone carrying this T cell receptor (beta chain) was seen a handful of times. What it recognizes is unknown. From 2 million PBMCs stored at -80 C, the unsorted libraries were generated. Each TCR transcript was tagged with a 10-nucleotide random UMI during 5'RACE. Per sequencing run, 15-18 subjects together gave over 190 million TCR-beta sequences. TCRdb called the 5' RACE reads again in MiXCR, with one record for every CDR3 protein. The data hold about 59,000 distinct CDR3 sequences, with about 13% observed a single time. This specimen belongs to a study of neurological immune-mediated disorders. Notes on the study in general: HTLV-1-associated myelopathy had the most TCR clonal expansion, while multiple sclerosis had the least, a level that fell below healthy controls.

Germline V gene sequence: CDR1 SEHNR, CDR2 FQNEAQ (reference sequence). The CDR3 length is 16 residues. V was pared by 1 base and J by 0 bases, with 9 bases between. Source material: PBMCs. This TCR derives from a woman between 55 and 75 years old with HTLV-1-associated myelopathy (HAM/TSP). This chain links TRBV7-9 with TRBJ2-2; no reliable D call. In nucleotides, the CDR3 is TGTGCCAGCAGCTTAGTAAGGAGTCCGAACACCGGGGAGCTGTTTTTT. Translation gives CASSLVRSPNTGELFF.